This TCR beta chain is from a study of blood T cell repertoires in COVID-19. Study summary: Collection of acute and convalescent COVID-19 samples took place in the United States, Italy and Spain. PBMCs, B-cell-depleted T cells, or T cells provided the cDNA or gDNA that made up the material.

In the authors' methods: Estimates of nucleated cell counts were drawn from the amplification of reference gene primers. Clones were read by immunoSEQ multiplex PCR, and TCRdb kept only the in-frame ones, dropping some. The DNA was the basis for D and trimming; V, J and clone size are from that table. The table includes under 200,000 clones, around three quarters detected once. The TCR sequence derives from a man between 70 and 80 years old with active or convalescent COVID-19. Sequenced material: peripheral blood.

CDR3 loop: CASAGQPQTVGYTF. The CDR3, as DNA: TGTGCCAGCGCGGGACAGCCACAAACCGTCGGCTACACCTTC. This chain joins TRBV6-5 and TRBJ1-2, with TRBD1 matching 7 bases. Germline V CDR1 and CDR2: MNHEY, SVGAGI. The V gene end was trimmed by 8 bases and the J gene end by 8 bases; junction bases not matched to a gene: 14. CDR3 length equals 14 residues.